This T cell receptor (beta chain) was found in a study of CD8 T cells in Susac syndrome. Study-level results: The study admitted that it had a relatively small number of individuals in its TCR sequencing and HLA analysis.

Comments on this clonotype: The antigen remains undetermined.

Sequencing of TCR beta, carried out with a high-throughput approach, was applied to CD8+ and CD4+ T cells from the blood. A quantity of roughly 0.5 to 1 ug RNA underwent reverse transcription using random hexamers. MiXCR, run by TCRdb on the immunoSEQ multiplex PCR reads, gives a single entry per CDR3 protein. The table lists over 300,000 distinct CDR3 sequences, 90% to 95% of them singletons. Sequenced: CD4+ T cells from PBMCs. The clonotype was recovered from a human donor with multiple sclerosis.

The CDR3 coding sequence is TGTGCCAGCGGGATGGGGACTAGCGGGGCCTACGAGCAGTACTTC. Its translation is CASGMGTSGAYEQYF. This chain connects TRBV12-3 or TRBV12-4 to TRBJ2-7, with 13 positions matching TRBD2. The trim removed 8 bases at V and 2 bases at J, leaving 6 bases unmatched. The length of the CDR3 is 15 residues.